This passage covers 13 T cell receptor beta chains from one sample sequenced in a study of T cell changes during pregnancy in multiple sclerosis. Profiling relied on immunoSEQ multiplex PCR, and the TCRdb table lists in-frame clones only, not all of them. The data hold about 40,000 clones, with approximately 90% observed a single time. Sequencing input: PBMCs (not recorded whether the cells were cultured). The receptor set was obtained from a female donor with multiple sclerosis, enrolled in a pregnancy study.

This clone was detected only once. The chain joins TRBV19 to TRBJ2-5; 10 bases line up with TRBD1. V lost 8 bases, J lost 2 bases, and 8 bases stayed unmatched. Germline-derived CDR1 and CDR2 are LNHDA and SQIVND (reference sequence). The CDR3 runs to 15 residues. CDR3 nucleotide sequence: TGTGCCAGTGATGGGGGACAGGGGATTCAAGAGACCCAGTACTTC. Translated: CASDGGQGIQETQYF.

This rearrangement joins TRBV7-8 to TRBJ2-7; 9 positions match TRBD2. The germline V gene has CDR1 SGHVS and CDR2 FQNEAQ. Losses at the gene ends were 3 bases for V and 4 bases for J; bases not matched to a gene: 10. The CDR3 consists of 16 residues. As DNA, the CDR3 is TGTGCCAGCAGCTTCCAGGAAGGACTAGCGTCGTACGAGCAGTACTTC. It encodes CASSFQEGLASYEQYF. Drawing the rest from reference TRBV7-8 and TRBJ2-7, the complete variable domain is GAGVSQSPRYKVAKRGQDVALRCDPISGHVSLFWYQQALGQGPEFLTYFQNEAQLDKSGLPSDRFFAERPEGSVSTLKIQRTQQEDSAVYLCASSFQEGLASYEQYFGPGTRLTVT.

This clone was detected once. V is TRBV6-1 and J is TRBJ2-3; tentative D call: TRBD2 (5 bases). The CDR3 spans 15 residues. Trimming pared 6 bases from V and 2 bases from J, leaving 15 bases between. Germline loops: CDR1 MNHNS, CDR2 SASEGT. The CDR3 nucleotides are TGTGCCAGCAGCCAAGGACTCCGATTCACAGATACGCAGTATTTT. It yields the protein CASSQGLRFTDTQYF.

The genes are TRBV18 and TRBJ2-2; TRBD1 matches at 9 bases. J lost 7 bases, V lost 5 bases, and 5 bases had no gene match. The CDR3 totals 14 residues. The V gene's germline CDR1 is KGHSH and CDR2 LQKENI. CDR3 nucleotide sequence: TGTGCCAGCTCAACGGACAGGGGAGGCGGGGAGCTGTTTTTT. Its protein product is CASSTDRGGGELFF.

The V and J genes are TRBV6-5 and TRBJ2-7, with 8 positions matching TRBD2. Per germline, CDR1 MNHEY and CDR2 SVGAGI. CDR3 length: 14 amino acids. V was pared by 7 bases and J by 1 base, with 6 bases of the junction left unmatched. The CDR3 is CASISGGRSYEQYF. In DNA, the CDR3 is TGTGCCAGCATTAGTGGCGGGAGGTCCTACGAGCAGTACTTC.

This chain connects TRBV6-1 to TRBJ1-2; D remains unclear. The CDR3 loop spans 13 amino acids. Germline assignment: CDR1 MNHNS and CDR2 SASEGT. Trimming cost V 6 bases and J 4 bases, with 12 bases left between them. Written as DNA, the CDR3 is TGTGCCAGCAGACCCAGGTGGACCTATGGCTACACCTTC. Protein: CASRPRWTYGYTF.

The CDR3 DNA reads as TGTGCCAGCAGCGCAACGGACAGCGCAAACTATGGCTACACCTTC. Its translation: CASSATDSANYGYTF. This chain links TRBV11-2 with TRBJ1-2, with D possibly matching TRBD1 (6 bases). CDR1 is SGHAT and CDR2 is FQNNGV in the germline V gene. The CDR3 extends over 15 amino acids. Trimming pared 5 bases from V and 2 bases from J, leaving 15 bases between.

The chain links TRBV11-2 to TRBJ1-1, with D tentatively TRBD1 (5 bases). The V gene's germline CDR1 is SGHAT and CDR2 FQNNGV. The CDR3 is 13 amino acids. V lost 5 bases, J lost 8 bases, and 15 bases lay in between. DNA of the CDR3: TGTGCCAGCAGCCTCGACGGGGGGAGGGAAGCTTTCTTT. Protein: CASSLDGGREAFF.

The table lists this clone with a count of one. The V and J genes are TRBV5-5 and TRBJ1-3; TRBD1 might be the D (6 bases). Trimming cost V 4 bases and J 0 bases, with 8 bases left between them. Germline CDR1 is SGHKS and CDR2 is YYEKEE (reference sequence). The CDR3 loop spans 14 amino acids. In DNA, the CDR3 is TGTGCCAGCAGCGCACAGGGCTCTGGAAACACCATATATTTT. Its protein product is CASSAQGSGNTIYF.

Here the CDR3 DNA reads TGCGCCAGCAGCCAAGCTGTCGGACAGGGGGTCACCTACGAGCAGTACTTC. Amino acid sequence: CASSQAVGQGVTYEQYF. J is TRBJ2-7 and V is TRBV4-1; TRBD1 matches 10 bases. Germline V gene lookup returns CDR1 MGHRA and CDR2 YSYEKL. V trimming: 1 base; J trimming: 2 bases; junction bases outside the gene matches: 8. This CDR3 region has 17 residues.

This sequence joins TRBV5-1 and TRBJ2-7, with D tentatively TRBD2 (5 bases). In germline, CDR1 is SGHRS, CDR2 YFSETQ. This CDR3 has 16 residues. V gave up 3 bases and J gave up 5 bases, with 21 bases separating them. CDR3 sequence (DNA): TGCGCCAGCAGCTCAACGTCACGGGGTCAAGGCCACGAGCAGTACTTC. Its protein product is CASSSTSRGQGHEQYF. Supplemented by reference TRBV5-1 and TRBJ2-7, the full variable domain reads KAGVTQTPRYLIKTRGQQVTLSCSPISGHRSVSWYQQTPGQGLQFLFEYFSETQRNKGNFPGRFSGRQFSNSRSEMNVSTLELGDSALYLCASSSTSRGQGHEQYFGPGTRLTVT.

This chain links TRBV6-5 with TRBJ2-1; TRBD1 or TRBD2 may be the D gene (5 bases each). The CDR3 loop spans 12 amino acids. In germline, CDR1 is MNHEY, CDR2 SVGAGI. Trimming removed 2 bases at V and 10 bases at J, with 9 bases between. The CDR3 protein is CASSYKGTEQFF. CDR3 sequence (DNA): TGTGCCAGCAGTTACAAAGGGACCGAGCAGTTCTTC.

This chain links TRBV7-2 with TRBJ2-1, with no clear D. Trimming removed 1 base from V and 4 bases from J, with 5 bases in between. This CDR3 spans 13 amino acids. Germline CDR1 SGHTA, CDR2 FQGNSA. The CDR3 loop reads CASSLDLYNEQFF. Written as DNA, the CDR3 is TGTGCCAGCAGCTTAGATCTTTACAATGAGCAGTTCTTC.